These 2 T cell receptor beta chains share one sample of origin, sequenced in a study of shared clonotypes between healthy human individuals. The naive CD8 population came from CD45RO-negative cells selected for CCR7, without terminally differentiated effector memory CD45RA+ cells. Sequencing used immunoSEQ multiplex PCR; TCRdb keeps in-frame clones, though not all of them. The table lists about 680,000 clones, about 92% of them singletons. Sequencing used naive CD8+ T cells sorted from blood. The receptors were sampled from a young man in good health.

This clone turned up a few times. The rearrangement uses TRBV4-1 and TRBJ2-7; 7 bases match TRBD1. The ends lost 5 bases at V and 5 bases at J; junction bases unmatched: 15. CDR1 MGHRA and CDR2 YSYEKL come from the germline V gene. There are 16 residues in the CDR3. The CDR3 is CASSSPTGSGWNEQYF. CDR3 nucleotide sequence: TGCGCCAGCAGCTCCCCGACAGGGTCCGGCTGGAACGAGCAGTACTTC.

The chain couples TRBV7-8 to TRBJ1-2; TRBD1 matches at 9 bases. This CDR3 has 16 residues. The germline gives CDR1 SGHVS, CDR2 FQNEAQ. V dropped 1 base and J dropped 6; count of bases not matched to a gene: 9. CDR3 loop: CASSLVFGTGIDGYTF. The CDR3 region has the DNA TGTGCCAGCAGCTTAGTATTTGGGACAGGGATTGATGGCTACACCTTC.